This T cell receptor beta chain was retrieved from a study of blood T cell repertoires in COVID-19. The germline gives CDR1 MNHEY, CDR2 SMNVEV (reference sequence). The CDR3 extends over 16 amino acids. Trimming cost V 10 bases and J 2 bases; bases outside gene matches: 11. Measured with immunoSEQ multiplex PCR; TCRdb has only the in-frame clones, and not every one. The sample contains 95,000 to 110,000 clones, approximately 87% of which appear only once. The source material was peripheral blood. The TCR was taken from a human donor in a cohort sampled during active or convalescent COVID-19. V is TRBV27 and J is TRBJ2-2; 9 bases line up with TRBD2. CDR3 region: CAIAPRAGGNTGELFF. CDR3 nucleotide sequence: TGTGCCATCGCGCCCCGAGCGGGGGGCAACACCGGGGAGCTGTTTTTT.